These T cell receptor beta chains were read from a single sample in a study of blood T cell repertoires in COVID-19. Sequencing used immunoSEQ multiplex PCR; TCRdb keeps in-frame clones, though not all of them. The data hold hundreds of thousands of clones, with approximately 86% observed a single time. Sequencing was performed on PBMCs or T cells enriched from blood (not recorded which). The source is a woman aged 45 to 65 who had recovered from COVID-19. Both conserved end residues are part of each CDR3. A D gene is named only where the DNA matches it firmly. Size is omitted from some rows. Given values are once, few, many or a class for expanded clones.

D gene,V gene,J gene,clone size,CDR3 DNA,CDR3 protein
-,TRBV2,TRBJ2-5,-,TGTGCCAGTCTCCATCCAGGGACCCAGTACTTC,CASLHPGTQYF
TRBD1,TRBV6-5,TRBJ2-3,-,TGTGCCAGCAGGAGGGGGCCAGATACGCAGTATTTT,CASRRGPDTQYF
TRBD1,TRBV2,TRBJ1-2,once,TGTGCCAGCAGTGAAGGGACAGGGGAACGCGGCTACACCTTC,CASSEGTGERGYTF
-,TRBV9,TRBJ2-7,-,TGTGCCAGCAGCGTAGGTCGGGGGGCAAGGGAGCAGTACTTC,CASSVGRGAREQYF
-,TRBV6-4,TRBJ1-5,-,TGTGCCAGCAGTGACTCCTATGTTCTAGGGCCCCAGCATTTT,CASSDSYVLGPQHF
TRBD2,TRBV28,TRBJ2-3,-,TGTGCCAGCAGTTTACGGCGGGAGTTTAGCACAGATACGCAGTATTTT,CASSLRREFSTDTQYF
TRBD1,TRBV5-1,TRBJ1-1,-,TGCGCCAGCAGCATGGACAGGCGCACTGAAGCTTTCTTT,CASSMDRRTEAFF
TRBD1,TRBV20-1,TRBJ1-1,-,TGCAGTGCGCCTAGACAGGGGTTCTCTTTCTTT,CSAPRQGFSFF
-,TRBV19,TRBJ1-5,-,TGTGCCAGTATGATAGCCGGGAAGCCTAGCAATCAGCCCCAGCATTTT,CASMIAGKPSNQPQHF
TRBD2,TRBV3-1/TRBV3-2,TRBJ2-1,-,TGTGCCAGCAGCCAAGAGCTAGGAAGCGGGAGCAATGAGCAGTTCTTC,CASSQELGSGSNEQFF
-,TRBV12-3/TRBV12-4,TRBJ1-2,-,TGTGCCAGCAGTTTAATGGAGGATGGCTACACCTTC,CASSLMEDGYTF
TRBD1,TRBV18,TRBJ1-6,-,TGTGCCAGCTCGACCGGGACAGGGAATTCACCCCTCCACTTT,CASSTGTGNSPLHF
-,TRBV5-8,TRBJ2-5,-,TGTGCCAGCAGCAGAGGAGGCACATTATGGTACCATTCGGAGACCCAGTACTTC,CASSRGGTLWYHSETQYF
-,TRBV12-1,TRBJ2-1,once,TGTGCCAGCAGTTCTGGGGGGGTCAGCGGGATATGGCATGAGCAGTTCTTC,CASSSGGVSGIWHEQFF
TRBD2,TRBV13,TRBJ2-1,-,TGTGCCAGCAGACGAACCGGGACTATGAATTTCGATGAGCAGTTCTTC,CASRRTGTMNFDEQFF
TRBD1,TRBV2,TRBJ1-6,-,TGTGCCAGCAGACCCGGACAGGGGGGGTATAATTCACCCCTCCACTTT,CASRPGQGGYNSPLHF
TRBD1,TRBV5-5,TRBJ2-2,-,TGTGCCAGCAGCTTTGGGACAGGGAACACCGGGGAGCTGTTTTTT,CASSFGTGNTGELFF
-,TRBV30,TRBJ2-2,-,TGTGCCTCGCTTCCCGGGGCGAACACCGGGGAGCTGTTTTTT,CASLPGANTGELFF
-,TRBV4-2,TRBJ2-5,-,TGTGCCAGCAGCCAAGATTCTCAGCGTAAGCATTTCGGGACCCAGTACTTC,CASSQDSQRKHFGTQYF
-,TRBV4-3,TRBJ1-2,-,TGCGCCAGCAGCCAAGATAGGGGGGGCGCCTATGGCTACACCTTC,CASSQDRGGAYGYTF
-,TRBV21-1,TRBJ2-5,-,TGTGCCAGCAGCACCGATCAGGGGACTAGCGGAACCCAGTACTTC,CASSTDQGTSGTQYF
-,TRBV2,TRBJ2-2,-,TGTGCCAGCAAATCTAGGGGCGGCGGGGAGCTGTTTTTT,CASKSRGGGELFF
-,TRBV27,TRBJ2-7,-,TGTGCCAGCAGTCCCACCCGGCTAGTAGGGGTCCACGAGCAGTACTTC,CASSPTRLVGVHEQYF
-,TRBV2,TRBJ1-1,-,TGTGCCAGCAGTGTTTACGGGGGGCCGGGGGCTTTCTTT,CASSVYGGPGAFF
-,TRBV14,TRBJ2-5,-,TGTGCCAGCAGCTATCGATTCAGGGGACCTCAAGAGACCCAGTACTTC,CASSYRFRGPQETQYF
TRBD1,TRBV11-2,TRBJ2-7,-,TGTGCCAGCAGCCGGGACAGGGGGACCCACGAGCAGTACTTC,CASSRDRGTHEQYF
TRBD2,TRBV7-3,TRBJ2-2,-,TGTGCCAGCAGCCACACTAGCGGGTACCGCGACCCCGGGGAGCTGTTTTTT,CASSHTSGYRDPGELFF
-,TRBV18,TRBJ1-6,-,TGTGCCAGCTCACCACCCGGAGGGCAAAATTCACCCCTCCACTTT,CASSPPGGQNSPLHF
TRBD2,TRBV9,TRBJ2-7,-,TGTGCCAGCAGCCCCAACCCCCGACTAGCGGGAGGAGACGAGCAGTACTTC,CASSPNPRLAGGDEQYF
-,TRBV11-2,TRBJ1-1,-,TGTGCCAGCAGCACATTACAGGGAAAGAACACTGAAGCTTTCTTT,CASSTLQGKNTEAFF
-,TRBV18,TRBJ1-2,-,TGTGCCAGCTCATTTAGGGGGTCACCTGGCTACACCTTC,CASSFRGSPGYTF
TRBD2,TRBV6-2/TRBV6-3,TRBJ2-7,-,TGTGCCAGCAGTTACCGACCTAGCGGGAGCTCCTACGAGCAGTACTTC,CASSYRPSGSSYEQYF
TRBD1,TRBV6-2/TRBV6-3,TRBJ1-1,-,TGTGCCAGCAGTTACTCTCCGGTTGGGACAGGCTATATTGAAGCTTTCTTT,CASSYSPVGTGYIEAFF
-,TRBV7-2,TRBJ2-5,-,TGTGCCAGCAGCTTAGGGTCACAGATGGAGACCCAGTACTTC,CASSLGSQMETQYF
-,TRBV5-6,TRBJ2-1,-,TGTGCCAGCAGCTTCGGCCGTGGGGGCGAGCAGTTCTTC,CASSFGRGGEQFF
-,TRBV9,TRBJ2-5,once,TGTGCCAGCAGCACCGGAGTGGAGACCCAGTACTTC,CASSTGVETQYF
TRBD2,TRBV5-1,TRBJ2-2,-,TGCGCCAGCAGCTTGGCACTAGCGGGCACCGGGGAGCTGTTTTTT,CASSLALAGTGELFF
-,TRBV24-1,TRBJ2-1,-,TGTGCCACCAGTGATTTGCGGGTAGCGCCCCAGTACAATGAGCAGTTCTTC,CATSDLRVAPQYNEQFF
TRBD2,TRBV5-5,TRBJ2-3,once,TGTGCCAGCTCGATAGCGGGCCAACTAAGGGATACGCAGTATTTT,CASSIAGQLRDTQYF